What follows describes a single TCR beta chain. The data were taken from a study of cytomegalovirus exposure and HLA in healthy donors. The CDR3 is 17 residues long. Per germline, CDR1 SGDLS and CDR2 YYNGEE. The V gene end was trimmed by 4 bases and the J gene end by 1 base; junction bases not matched to a gene: 11. PCR was performed using 60 Vbeta and 13 Jbeta primers. Profiled with immunoSEQ multiplex PCR; TCRdb holds only in-frame clones, not every one. This table has about 100,000 clones, about 80% appearing once. Sequences were obtained from PBMCs. This clonotype originated in a man aged 35-49 years in good health and CMV-seronegative. This rearrangement joins TRBV9 to TRBJ2-3; 8 nucleotides align to TRBD2. CDR3 in DNA: TGTGCCAGCAGCCCCTACCTCAGCGGGGGACGCACAGATACGCAGTATTTT. It specifies CASSPYLSGGRTDTQYF.